These T cell receptor beta chains were read from a single sample in a study of T cells in Graves' hyperthyroidism and ophthalmopathy. A single record per CDR3 protein comes from TCRdb applying MiXCR to the multiplex PCR reads. The sample includes fewer than 450,000 distinct CDR3 sequences, 13% to 15% seen only once; the top ten take under 25%. The sequencing sample was made of blood. These TCRs come from a woman in her fifties or sixties with Graves' ophthalmopathy. CDR3s include the opening cysteine and the closing phenylalanine or tryptophan. D genes are given only for firm matches. The size of a clone is reported for some rows only, either as once, few or many, or as a class for expanded clones.

V gene,D gene,clone size,J gene,CDR3 DNA,CDR3 protein
TRBV24-1,.,many,TRBJ2-1,TGTGCCACCAGTGATTTACCGGGGAATGAGCAGTTCTTC,CATSDLPGNEQFF
TRBV20-1,.,.,TRBJ2-3,TGCAGTGCTCCGGACCCGATATACCAAAGCATAGATACGCAGTATTTT,CSAPDPIYQSIDTQYF
TRBV7-3,TRBD2,.,TRBJ2-1,TGTGCCAGCAGCAGACTAGCGGGAGGTGAGCAGTTCTTC,CASSRLAGGEQFF
TRBV6-1,TRBD1,.,TRBJ1-6,TGTGCCAGCAGTGGACCGGGACAGGGGCCTTCCTATAATTCACCCCTCCACTTT,CASSGPGQGPSYNSPLHF
TRBV5-8,TRBD2,many,TRBJ2-3,TGTGCCAGCAGCTCCTGGACTAGCGGGAGCACAAATACGCAGTATTTT,CASSSWTSGSTNTQYF
TRBV30,TRBD2,many,TRBJ2-2,TGTGCCTGGACTGGGACTAGCGGACCGACCGGGGAGCTGTTTTTT,CAWTGTSGPTGELFF
TRBV10-3,.,many,TRBJ2-7,TGTGCCATCACCGAAAGGCCATCTGTCGGCGAGCAGTACTTC,CAITERPSVGEQYF
TRBV13,TRBD1,.,TRBJ2-1,TGTGCCAGCAGCTCATGGACAGGGGGCCGCAATGAGCAGTTCTTC,CASSSWTGGRNEQFF
TRBV28,.,many,TRBJ1-2,TGTGCCAGCAGTTCAGGGATAGCTAACTATGGCTACACCTTC,CASSSGIANYGYTF
TRBV5-1,TRBD2,many,TRBJ2-7,TGCGCCAGCAGCTTGCCGCGGGAGCCGAGCTACGAGCAGTACTTC,CASSLPREPSYEQYF
TRBV9,TRBD2,.,TRBJ2-5,TGTGCCAGCAGCGTAAGCGGGACCCCGCGAGAGACCCAGTACTTC,CASSVSGTPRETQYF
TRBV20-1,TRBD1,many,TRBJ2-5,TGCAGTGCCCCGGACAGGGCGAGGACCCAGTACTTC,CSAPDRARTQYF
TRBV9,.,.,TRBJ2-2,TGTGCCAGCAGCGCAGGTGGGACGGTAAACACCGGGGAGCTGTTTTTT,CASSAGGTVNTGELFF
TRBV28,.,few,TRBJ2-1,TGTGCCAGCATCCAGGCCTCCTACAATGAGCAGTTCTTC,CASIQASYNEQFF
TRBV7-8,.,many,TRBJ2-1,TGTGCCAGCAGCTTATTGGAGGTCAATGAGCAGTTCTTC,CASSLLEVNEQFF
TRBV28,.,many,TRBJ1-3,TGTGCCAGCAGTTTTAACCGCCGTCTAAACACCATATATTTT,CASSFNRRLNTIYF
TRBV6-1,TRBD2,many,TRBJ2-7,TGTGCCAGCAGCGGGGGACTAGCGGTCTACGAGCAGTACTTC,CASSGGLAVYEQYF
TRBV18,TRBD2,many,TRBJ2-7,TGTGCCAGCTCAGTCACTAGCGGCTACGAGCAGTACTTC,CASSVTSGYEQYF
TRBV5-1,TRBD2,many,TRBJ2-2,TGCGCCAGCAGCTTGAGACTAGCGGGGGCCAACAGCGGGGAGCTGTTTTTT,CASSLRLAGANSGELFF
TRBV6-1,.,few,TRBJ1-6,TGTGCCAGCTCGGTTTCAGGGGCAGATAATTCACCCCTCCACTTT,CASSVSGADNSPLHF
TRBV6-1,TRBD1,many,TRBJ2-5,TGTGCCAGCAGGAAGACAGGGGTTCATGAGACCCAGTACTTC,CASRKTGVHETQYF
TRBV5-6,TRBD2,many,TRBJ2-1,TGTGCCAGCAGCTCAAGGACTAGCGGCGCCTACAATGAGCAGTTCTTC,CASSSRTSGAYNEQFF
TRBV11-2,.,many,TRBJ2-7,TGTGCCAGCAGCTTCCCCGGGACTCGCTCCTACGAGCAGTACTTC,CASSFPGTRSYEQYF
TRBV6-1,TRBD1,few,TRBJ2-7,TGTGCCAGCAGCGGGACAGGGGGCCGATACGAGCAGTACTTC,CASSGTGGRYEQYF
TRBV5-1,TRBD2,many,TRBJ2-3,TGCGCCAGCAGCCCGGGACTAGCGCCAGGCGCAGATACGCAGTATTTT,CASSPGLAPGADTQYF
TRBV28,TRBD2,.,TRBJ2-5,TGTGCCAGCACGGAGCGGGGGGCCGAGACCCGGTACTTC,CASTERGAETRYF
TRBV6-1,.,many,TRBJ1-1,TGTGCCAGCAGTTTACTATGGGGTCAGGGATCGGAAGCTTTCTTT,CASSLLWGQGSEAFF
TRBV7-9,.,many,TRBJ2-7,TGTGCCAGCAGCTCCGTGCGTGGGGCCTACGAGCAGTACTTC,CASSSVRGAYEQYF
TRBV24-1,TRBD2,.,TRBJ2-3,TGTGCCACCAGTGATCTCACTAGCGGGAGGTCGGCGCAGTATTTT,CATSDLTSGRSAQYF
TRBV12-3/TRBV12-4,.,many,TRBJ2-4,TGTGCCAGCAGTTTAATCCGGTGGGGAAAGGGGTCAGCCAAAAACATTCAGTACTTC,CASSLIRWGKGSAKNIQYF
TRBV9,.,.,TRBJ2-2,TGTGCCAGCAGCGGTATTGTCCCCACCGGGGAGCTGTTTTTT,CASSGIVPTGELFF
TRBV14,TRBD1,few,TRBJ1-2,TGTGCCAGCAGTGGACAGGGACTCTTGGGCTACACCTTC,CASSGQGLLGYTF
TRBV5-1,.,many,TRBJ1-1,TGCGCCAGCAGCTTGCAATCATCCGGACAGTACGACACTGAAGCTTTCTTT,CASSLQSSGQYDTEAFF
TRBV5-1,.,.,TRBJ2-1,TGCGCCAGCAGCTTGGCGAGCGGCGGGAATGAGCAGTTCTTC,CASSLASGGNEQFF
TRBV18,.,many,TRBJ2-7,TGTGCCAGCTCACCACCCGACAGGCCCTACGAGCAGTACTTC,CASSPPDRPYEQYF
TRBV20-1,.,many,TRBJ2-1,TGCAGTGCTAGAGTCCGGGAAACGAAAAGTGAGCAGTTCTTC,CSARVRETKSEQFF
TRBV25-1,.,few,TRBJ1-6,TGTGCCAGCAGGCCGCCGGTCCGGGCGGATTCGCCCCTCCACTTT,CASRPPVRADSPLHF
TRBV6-1,.,many,TRBJ1-2,TGTGCCACCACGGGGAGGGGGACCTCTACTAATGGCTACACCTTC,CATTGRGTSTNGYTF
TRBV15,TRBD2,.,TRBJ2-2,TGTGCCACCAGGGGTTGGACTAGCGGGACCGCCGGGGAGCTGTTTTTT,CATRGWTSGTAGELFF
TRBV3-1,.,few,TRBJ2-2,TGTGCCAGCAGCCAATTTGCTTTCGGGACTCCGAACACCGGGGAGCTGTTTTTT,CASSQFAFGTPNTGELFF
TRBV9,TRBD1,many,TRBJ1-4,TGTGCCAGCAGCGTAACCGGGACAGGGATTGAAAAACTGTTTTTT,CASSVTGTGIEKLFF
TRBV28,.,many,TRBJ2-7,TGTGCCAGCAGTCGACGACAGGAGCCAGGCGAGCAGTACTTC,CASSRRQEPGEQYF
TRBV7-6,.,few,TRBJ2-2,TGTGCCAGCAGCGTGGGACAACTGAACACCGGGGAGCTGTTTTTT,CASSVGQLNTGELFF
TRBV27,.,many,TRBJ1-1,TGTGCCAGCAGTTTACTCAGGGGCTTGAACATGAACACTGAAGCTTTCTTT,CASSLLRGLNMNTEAFF
TRBV27,TRBD1,many,TRBJ1-1,TGTGCCACTCAGGGGGCAGGGGGAAACACTGAAGCTTTCTTT,CATQGAGGNTEAFF
TRBV6-2/TRBV6-3,.,many,TRBJ2-5,TGTGCCACCGAGACCACCTTCCAGACCCAGTACTTC,CATETTFQTQYF
TRBV14,TRBD1,few,TRBJ2-7,TGTGCCAGCAGCCAAGGTGTAGACAGGGGGCAGTACGAGCAGTACTTC,CASSQGVDRGQYEQYF
TRBV6-6,TRBD1,many,TRBJ1-2,TGTGCCAGCAGTTACTCCCCCGGGACAGCCACATTGGGGGGCTATGGCTACACCTTC,CASSYSPGTATLGGYGYTF
TRBV27,.,many,TRBJ2-7,TGTGCCAGCAGTTTATCAGGCAGCAACCCTAACTACGAGCAGTACTTC,CASSLSGSNPNYEQYF
TRBV7-6,.,many,TRBJ1-1,TGTGCCAGCAGCACCGGAGGGACTGAAGCTTTCTTT,CASSTGGTEAFF
TRBV28,.,many,TRBJ2-3,TGTGCCAGCAGTTCCCCCGGCGGGGCAAGCACAGATACGCAGTATTTT,CASSSPGGASTDTQYF